This passage covers 8 T cell receptor beta chains from one sample sequenced in a study of shared clonotypes between healthy human individuals. Profiled with immunoSEQ multiplex PCR; TCRdb holds only in-frame clones, not every one. The table records 400,000 to 600,000 clones, more than 95% of them present only once. Specimen: naive CD4+ T cells sorted from blood. Subset: CD45RA+ positively selected. These receptors were obtained from a woman in her thirties in good health.

The chain couples TRBV2 to TRBJ1-1, with D possibly matching TRBD1 (6 bases). The CDR3 has 15 residues. V lost 2 bases to trimming and J lost 0 bases, with 10 bases between them. The germline CDR1 and CDR2 sequences are SNHLY and FYNNEI. The CDR3 region has the DNA TGTGCCAGCAGTGAAACAGGGCTTATGAACACTGAAGCTTTCTTT. This sequence encodes CASSETGLMNTEAFF.

V gene TRBV11-3 combines with J gene TRBJ2-3; D call uncertain. The CDR3 consists of 12 residues. The ends were cut back, 8 bases at V and 6 bases at J, with 12 bases in the middle. Germline CDR1 SGHNT, CDR2 YENEEA. CDR3 loop: CASSRSADTQYF. In DNA form, the CDR3 reads TGTGCCAGCTCCCGGAGCGCGGATACGCAGTATTTT.

Concerning this clone: The limits of the CDR3 on the DNA are not certain, so only TCRdb's listed CDR3 is given. The CDR3 reads CASSLWGIGTTGSATF. J is TRBJ1-2 and V is TRBV5-1; TRBD1, the table's D call, was not compared with the DNA. Germline CDR1 SGHRS, CDR2 YFSETQ. The CDR3 is 16 amino acids long, termini counted.

J is TRBJ2-7 and V is TRBV11-3, with D perhaps assigned TRBD1 or TRBD2 (7 bases each). The V end lost 1 base, the J end lost 1 base, and 11 bases lay between the germline ends. The CDR3 is made up of 15 amino acids. Germline V lookup: CDR1 SGHNT, CDR2 YENEEA. The CDR3 protein is CASSLGEGQSYEQYF. CDR3 DNA sequence: TGTGCCAGCAGCTTAGGGGAGGGACAGTCCTACGAGCAGTACTTC. The full variable domain, its missing parts supplied by reference TRBV11-3 and TRBJ2-7, is EAGVVQSPRYKIIEKKQPVAFWCNPISGHNTLYWYLQNLGQGPELLIRYENEEAVDDSQLPKDRFSAERLKGVDSTLKIQPAELGDSAVYLCASSLGEGQSYEQYFGPGTRLTVT.

The chain links TRBV6-1 to TRBJ1-5, with TRBD1 matching over 8 bases. V trimming: 3 bases; J trimming: 2 bases; junction bases outside the gene matches: 3. The CDR3 runs 15 residues. CDR1 MNHNS and CDR2 SASEGT come from the germline V gene. In nucleotides, the CDR3 is TGTGCCAGCAGTGAGTCGACAGGGGGCAATCAGCCCCAGCATTTT. This encodes CASSESTGGNQPQHF.

The rearrangement links TRBV25-1 to TRBJ2-1, with 13 bases fitting TRBD2. V gave up 4 bases and J gave up 5 bases; unmatched junction bases: 11. Germline assignment: CDR1 MGHDK and CDR2 SYGVNS. The CDR3 totals 18 residues. As DNA, the CDR3 is TGTGCCAGCAGTGCGGGACTAGCGGGATACAAGGGTAACAATGAGCAGTTCTTC. Encoded protein: CASSAGLAGYKGNNEQFF. The full variable domain, rest sourced from reference TRBV25-1 and TRBJ2-1, is EADIYQTPRYLVIGTGKKITLECSQTMGHDKMYWYQQDPGMELHLIHYSYGVNSTEKGDLSSESTVSRIRTEHFPLTLESARPSHTSQYLCASSAGLAGYKGNNEQFFGPGTRLTVL.

The chain joins TRBV7-2 to TRBJ1-5; 10 positions match TRBD1. The germline gives CDR1 SGHTA, CDR2 FQGNSA. The J segment lost 6 bases and the V segment lost 5 bases, leaving 4 bases of the junction unmatched. The CDR3 loop spans 14 amino acids. The CDR3 bases are TGTGCCAGCAGCAACCGACAGGGGGCTCAGCCCCAGCATTTT. It specifies CASSNRQGAQPQHF.

This chain uses TRBV5-1 with TRBJ2-7, with 10 bases fitting TRBD2. The CDR3 contains 15 residues. Germline CDR1 is SGHRS and CDR2 is YFSETQ. The J segment lost 3 bases and the V segment lost 4 bases, leaving 7 bases of the junction unmatched. The CDR3 loop is CASSSSGRSFYEQYF. In nucleotides, the CDR3 is TGCGCCAGCAGCAGTAGCGGGAGGTCTTTCTACGAGCAGTACTTC.